These T cell receptor beta chains were read from a single sample in a study of blood T cell repertoires in COVID-19. TCRdb's copy holds only in-frame clones and misses some; the assay was immunoSEQ multiplex PCR. The table includes over 15,000 clones, about three quarters detected once. The sequenced sample was peripheral blood. The source is a man aged 60 to 69 with acute or convalescent COVID-19. The CDR3 runs from the conserved cysteine through the conserved F or W.

j_gene	v_gene	CDR3aa
TRBJ2-1	TRBV14	CASSQVPGQGDNEQFF
TRBJ2-3	TRBV7-2	CASSYLGGRTDTQYF
TRBJ1-1	TRBV19	CASSRLGQGGFTEAFF
TRBJ1-4	TRBV6-1	CASSDQVNEKLFF
TRBJ1-2	TRBV5-4	CASSLQVLYGYTF
TRBJ1-1	TRBV7-8	CASSFPGQGTEAFF
TRBJ1-3	TRBV28	CASRRGQGNTIYF
TRBJ2-2	TRBV6-2/TRBV6-3	CASSKTPGTSNAGELFF
TRBJ2-7	TRBV14	CASSPMGSGSYEQYF
TRBJ2-5	TRBV27	CASSLRLAGETQYF
TRBJ2-5	TRBV7-8	CASSWRSGGAQETQYF
TRBJ2-7	TRBV5-4	CASSYVGGSYEQYF
TRBJ1-1	TRBV5-1	CASSSTGGNTEAFF
TRBJ1-6	TRBV12-5	CATRQGNSPLHF
TRBJ2-5	TRBV21-1	CASSKRGMGTQYF
TRBJ1-3	TRBV7-8	CASSPRSSGNTIYF
TRBJ2-7	TRBV10-1	CASPTPAYEQYF
TRBJ1-4	TRBV28	CASSLLTTREILFF
TRBJ2-6	TRBV5-8	CATRLIWGANVLTF
TRBJ1-2	TRBV27	CASSLGLRGPANYGYTF
TRBJ2-3	TRBV9	CASSVGVERSTDTQYF
TRBJ1-4	TRBV6-5	CASKEGVWNEKLFF
TRBJ2-2	TRBV29-1	CSVQRGDTGELFF
TRBJ1-2	TRBV7-8	CASSHRLGGFYGYTF
TRBJ1-6	TRBV18	CASSPPQGANSPLHF
TRBJ1-2	TRBV5-6	CASSLGWTAPRGYTF
TRBJ1-5	TRBV27	CASSYRGGQPQHF
TRBJ1-6	TRBV2	CASRLQVGSNSPLHF
TRBJ2-5	TRBV30	CAWGTSGRVWETQYF
TRBJ1-2	TRBV2	CASGGTYYGYTF
TRBJ1-4	TRBV12-3/TRBV12-4	CASSHGQEKLFF
TRBJ1-1	TRBV5-1	CASSFKAPSRRGGTEAFF
TRBJ2-1	TRBV19	CASSIDRGGYNEQFF
TRBJ2-3	TRBV19	CASSSKTGLGVADTQYF
TRBJ2-2	TRBV5-1	CASMSGTSNTGELFF
TRBJ2-7	TRBV5-1	CASSFSTGAYEQYF
TRBJ1-4	TRBV5-1	CASSPEGDISANEKLFF
TRBJ1-6	TRBV27	CASSLSSLSPLHF
TRBJ1-1	TRBV18	CASSPVPPGTNTEAFF
TRBJ2-1	TRBV10-3	CATATGRTGSYNEQFF
TRBJ2-3	TRBV5-5	CASSLRQAVDTQYF
TRBJ1-5	TRBV2	CASRDREQPQHF
TRBJ2-5	TRBV7-3	CASSPSRLAGERETQYF
TRBJ2-7	TRBV10-3	CAISGGLSYEQYF
TRBJ1-2	TRBV6-4	CASSEQGDTNYGYTF
TRBJ1-5	TRBV4-1	CASSQESGNQPQHF
TRBJ1-5	TRBV6-5	CASRMTVYSNQPQHF
TRBJ2-6	TRBV5-4	CASSSPTGSSGANVLTF
TRBJ1-1	TRBV11-3	CASSYRNTEAFF
TRBJ1-4	TRBV5-4	CASSLGGVTNEKLFF
TRBJ1-5	TRBV4-1	CASSQEIGQGHQPQHF